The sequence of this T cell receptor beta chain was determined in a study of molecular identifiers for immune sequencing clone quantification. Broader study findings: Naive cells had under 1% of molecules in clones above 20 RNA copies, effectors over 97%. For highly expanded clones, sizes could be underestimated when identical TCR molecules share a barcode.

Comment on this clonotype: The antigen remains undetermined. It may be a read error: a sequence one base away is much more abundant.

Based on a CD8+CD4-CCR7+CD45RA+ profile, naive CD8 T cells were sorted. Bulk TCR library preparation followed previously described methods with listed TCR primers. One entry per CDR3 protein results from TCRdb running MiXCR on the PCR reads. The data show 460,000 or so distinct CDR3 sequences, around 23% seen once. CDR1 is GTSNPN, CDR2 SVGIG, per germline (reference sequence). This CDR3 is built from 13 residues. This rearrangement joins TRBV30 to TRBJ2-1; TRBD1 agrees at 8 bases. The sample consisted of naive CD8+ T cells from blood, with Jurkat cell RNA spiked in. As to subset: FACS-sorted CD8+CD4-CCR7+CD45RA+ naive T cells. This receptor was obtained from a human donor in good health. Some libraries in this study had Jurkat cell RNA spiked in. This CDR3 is CAEDRESYSEQFF. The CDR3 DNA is TGTGCCGAGGACAGGGAATCATACAGTGAGCAGTTCTTC.